Sequencing of this TCR beta chain was carried out in a study of blood T cell repertoires in COVID-19. In the original analysis: It was from reference gene primer amplification that nucleated cell counts were estimated. The protocol was immunoSEQ multiplex PCR, while the TCRdb copy is restricted to in-frame clones and leaves out a portion. That table is the source of V, J and clone size, and D and trimming were worked out from the DNA. The sample has 250,000 to 400,000 clones, over 85% seen once. Germline lookup yields CDR1 SEHNR and CDR2 FQNEAQ (reference sequence). The CDR3 covers 16 residues. Trimming pared 5 bases from V and 5 bases from J, leaving 21 bases between. Assignments of participants to cohorts depended upon their own reported clinical history. Symptom resolution, clearance, or two negative PCRs marked the recovered donors of Cohort 3.

The material sequenced was PBMCs or T cells enriched from blood (not recorded which). The chain has TRBV7-9 and TRBJ2-5, with a weak D call TRBD2 (6 bases). This sequence originates from a man aged 55 to 69 who had recovered from COVID-19. The CDR3 spells CASSELRGAGVETQYF. The CDR3, as DNA: TGTGCCAGCAGCGAATTGCGCGGGGCCGGGGTGGAGACCCAGTACTTC.